Sequencing of this T cell receptor beta chain was carried out in a study of T-cell memory formation after mild COVID-19. Turning to the study itself: For the most part, TCR clusters were specific to one donor. Study-wide results and caveats: Contracting CD4+ clones sat mainly in CM and EM; CD8+ in EMRA. Clones shrinking from day 15 to 85 showed even CD4/CD8 mixes; later expanders tilted CD4+.

To note about this clonotype: Its antigen is not identified.

TCRdb re-called the 5' RACE reads with MiXCR, one entry per CDR3 protein. The table includes 450,000 to 700,000 distinct CDR3 sequences, about a sixth detected once. Specimen: PBMCs or a T cell subset sorted from them (not recorded which). This receptor was taken from an adult woman who had mild COVID-19 (a few samples of this study predate the infection). Cell type and time point are not known.

CDR3 DNA: TGTGCCAGCAGCGTACTTGTAGGGAACACAGATACGCAGTATTTT. This translates into CASSVLVGNTDTQYF. The chain recombines TRBV9 with TRBJ2-3, with D uncertain. Germline CDR1 reads SGDLS; CDR2 reads YYNGEE. The CDR3 extends over 15 amino acids. The ends were cut back, 1 base at V and 2 bases at J, with 11 bases in the middle. Complete variable domain (other parts from reference TRBV9 and TRBJ2-3): DSGVTQTPKHLITATGQRVTLRCSPRSGDLSVYWYQQSLDQGLQFLIQYYNGEERAKGNILERFSAQQFPDLHSELNLSSLELGDSALYFCASSVLVGNTDTQYFGPGTRLTVL.